This T cell receptor beta chain originates from a study of T cells in narcolepsy (dated by TCRdb to 2016 to 2019). General notes on the study: Patients with narcolepsy type 1 or type 2 (NT1, NT2) were enrolled in the study together with healthy control donors. Autoreactive T cells targeting hypocretin neuron self-antigens (hypocretin, TRIB2) were sought in narcolepsy patients, and TCR Vbeta sequencing was used to track clonotypes in blood and CSF. Study-wide findings and limitations: Patients and controls had comparable numbers of sequenced blood memory CD4+ clonotypes, averaging about 39,000 and 35,000, respectively. Autoreactive clonotypes were reported to be detected serially in the blood of the same patients and of different patients, but not in the blood of healthy controls. In plots comparing CSF and blood CD4+ T cell clonotypes from the same patient, HCRT-specific and TRIB2-specific autoreactive clonotypes were highlighted. Certain blood memory CD4+ repertoires from patients and controls had no sequences that matched autoreactive T cell clones.

Memory CD4+ T cells were sorted ex vivo from peripheral blood of narcolepsy patients and healthy controls for TCR Vbeta sequencing. V sheds 0 bases and J sheds 11 bases, leaving 9 bases between their ends. The CDR3 sequence holds 12 residues, the cysteine and phenylalanine included. Kept here is only the CDR3 DNA, which spans 36 bases and is read in frame from base 1. CDR1 SGHTS and CDR2 YDEGEE are derived from the germline V gene. The method was the immunoSEQ multiplex PCR assay. The table comes from immuneACCESS by way of TCRdb, which keeps in-frame sequences with V and J called. Part of the clones is missing from these tables; in studies checked, under half for an unresolved V gene and the rest for unknown reasons. The sample table shows about 20,000 clones, and around 83% are seen once. The ten largest clones add up to more than 1.5% of the sample. This clone occurred a few times. The clone's antigen remains unknown. No base qualities exist here, and no much larger clone lies one base off it.

In this chain, TRBV5-8 is recombined with TRBJ2-1, with the D gene call left open. Specimen: memory (CD45RA-) CD4+ T cells from blood. In light of the paper, this sample's cell subset or site label describes: memory T cells sorted ex vivo from peripheral blood. The clonotype comes from a human donor in good health. The DNA is TGTGCCAGCAGCTTGGTCCCGTATCAGCAGTTCTTC. The resulting protein is CASSLVPYQQFF.